This T cell receptor (beta chain) appears in the sequencing data of a study of blood T cell repertoires in COVID-19. Measured with immunoSEQ multiplex PCR; TCRdb has only the in-frame clones, and not every one. The sample lists roughly 250,000 clones, around 87% seen once, with about 1.6% in the top ten. The CDR3 is 15 amino acids. V was pared by 6 bases and J by 3 bases, with 16 bases between. In germline, CDR1 is SGHVS, CDR2 FQNEAQ. This receptor was identified in a woman between 50 and 59 years old who had recovered from COVID-19. The gene calls are TRBV7-8 and TRBJ2-3; D may be TRBD2 (5 bases). The sample taken for sequencing was PBMCs or T cells enriched from blood (not recorded which). CDR3 sequence (DNA): TGTGCCAGCAGTCGTAGCGACGGAGTTACAGATACGCAGTATTTT. This gives the protein CASSRSDGVTDTQYF.